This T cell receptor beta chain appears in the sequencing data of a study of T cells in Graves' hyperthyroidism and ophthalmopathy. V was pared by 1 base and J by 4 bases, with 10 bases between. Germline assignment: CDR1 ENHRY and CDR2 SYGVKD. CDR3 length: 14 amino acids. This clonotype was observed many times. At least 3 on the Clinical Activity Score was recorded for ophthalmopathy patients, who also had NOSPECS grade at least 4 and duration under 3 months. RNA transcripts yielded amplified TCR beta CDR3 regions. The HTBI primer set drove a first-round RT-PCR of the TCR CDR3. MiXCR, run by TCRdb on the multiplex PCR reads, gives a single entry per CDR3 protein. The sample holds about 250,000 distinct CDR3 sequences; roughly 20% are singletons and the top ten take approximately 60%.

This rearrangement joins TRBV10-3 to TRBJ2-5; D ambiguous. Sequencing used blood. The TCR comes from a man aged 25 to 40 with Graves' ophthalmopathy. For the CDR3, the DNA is TGTGCCATCAGTGAGTTCCAAGCCGGAGAGACCCAGTACTTC. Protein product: CAISEFQAGETQYF.